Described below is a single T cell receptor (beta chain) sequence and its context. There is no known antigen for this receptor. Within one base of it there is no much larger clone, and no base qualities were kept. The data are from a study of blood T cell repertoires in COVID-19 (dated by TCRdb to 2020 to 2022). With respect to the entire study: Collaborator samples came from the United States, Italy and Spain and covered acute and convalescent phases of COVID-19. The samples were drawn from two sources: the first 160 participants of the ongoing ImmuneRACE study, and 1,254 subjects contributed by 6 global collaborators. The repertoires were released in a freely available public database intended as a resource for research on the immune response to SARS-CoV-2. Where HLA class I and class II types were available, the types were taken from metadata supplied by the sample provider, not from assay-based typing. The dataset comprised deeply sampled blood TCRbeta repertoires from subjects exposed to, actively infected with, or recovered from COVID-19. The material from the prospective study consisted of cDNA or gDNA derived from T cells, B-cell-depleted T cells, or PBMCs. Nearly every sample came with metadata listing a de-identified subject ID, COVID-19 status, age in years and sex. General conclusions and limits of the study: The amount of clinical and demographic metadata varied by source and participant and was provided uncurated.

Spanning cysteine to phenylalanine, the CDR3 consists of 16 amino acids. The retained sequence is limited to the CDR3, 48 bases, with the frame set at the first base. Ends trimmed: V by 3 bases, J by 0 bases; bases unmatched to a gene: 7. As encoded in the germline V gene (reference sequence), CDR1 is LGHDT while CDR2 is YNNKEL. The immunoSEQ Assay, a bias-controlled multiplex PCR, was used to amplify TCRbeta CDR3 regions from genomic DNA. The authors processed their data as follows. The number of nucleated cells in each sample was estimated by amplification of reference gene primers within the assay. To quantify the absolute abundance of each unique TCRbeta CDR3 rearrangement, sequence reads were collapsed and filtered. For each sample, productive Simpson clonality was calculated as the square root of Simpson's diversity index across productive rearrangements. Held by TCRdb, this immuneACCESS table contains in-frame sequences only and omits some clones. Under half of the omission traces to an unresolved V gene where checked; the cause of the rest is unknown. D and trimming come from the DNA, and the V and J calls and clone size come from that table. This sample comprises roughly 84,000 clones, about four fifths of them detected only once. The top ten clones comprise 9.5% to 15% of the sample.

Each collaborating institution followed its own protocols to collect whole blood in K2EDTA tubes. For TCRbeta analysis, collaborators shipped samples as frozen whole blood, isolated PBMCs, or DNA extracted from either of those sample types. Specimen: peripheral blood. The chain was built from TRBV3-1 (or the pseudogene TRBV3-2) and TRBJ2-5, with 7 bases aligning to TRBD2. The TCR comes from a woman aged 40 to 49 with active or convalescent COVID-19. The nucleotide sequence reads TGTGCCAGCAGCCAGTGGGGACTAACGTACCAAGAGACCCAGTACTTC. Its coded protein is CASSQWGLTYQETQYF.